Shown below are 21 T cell receptor beta chains from a single sample sequenced in a study of blood T cell repertoires in COVID-19. TCRdb keeps only in-frame clones here, not all; method: immunoSEQ multiplex PCR. The sample shows 300,000 to 400,000 clones, 87% of them seen only once. Sequencing was carried out using peripheral blood. These receptors originate from a man younger than 45 with COVID-19, enrolled during active disease.

This clone was counted between two and nine times. V is TRBV5-1 and J is TRBJ1-2; 10 nucleotides align to TRBD1. The junction had 4 bases not matched to a gene; V was cut back by 0 bases and J by 5 bases. The CDR3 totals 15 residues. Germline V gives CDR1 SGHRS, CDR2 YFSETQ. Here the CDR3 reads CASSLGVDRGYGYTF. The DNA for the CDR3 is TGCGCCAGCAGCTTGGGAGTGGACAGGGGGTATGGCTACACCTTC. The full variable domain, with the rest looked up from reference TRBV5-1 and TRBJ1-2, is KAGVTQTPRYLIKTRGQQVTLSCSPISGHRSVSWYQQTPGQGLQFLFEYFSETQRNKGNFPGRFSGRQFSNSRSEMNVSTLELGDSALYLCASSLGVDRGYGYTFGSGTRLTVV.

This clone was seen a few times. This rearrangement joins TRBV7-3 to TRBJ2-5, with 7 bases aligning to TRBD1. This CDR3 is 13 amino acids long. Trimming took 5 bases from V and 4 from J; bases not matched to a gene: 4. CDR1 SGHTA and CDR2 FQGTGA come from the germline V gene. CDR3: CASSVQGRETQYF. The DNA of the CDR3 is TGTGCCAGCAGCGTACAGGGGAGAGAGACCCAGTACTTC. The whole variable domain, filled in from reference TRBV7-3 and TRBJ2-5, reads GAGVSQTPSNKVTEKGKYVELRCDPISGHTALYWYRQSLGQGPEFLIYFQGTGAADDSGLPNDRFFAVRPEGSVSTLKIQRTERGDSAVYLCASSVQGRETQYFGPGTRLLVL.

This clone was observed a single time. This chain connects TRBV6-1 to TRBJ1-1; D gene uncertain. Germline CDR1 and CDR2: MNHNS and SASEGT. This CDR3 has 15 residues. V shed 2 bases and J shed 7 bases, with 17 bases lying between them. The CDR3 loop is CASSERWVREREAFF. In DNA, the CDR3 is TGTGCCAGCAGTGAAAGATGGGTGAGGGAACGTGAAGCTTTCTTT.

The V gene is TRBV7-2, the J gene TRBJ2-3; 10 bases match TRBD1. With 5 bases clipped from V and 6 bases from J, the junction kept 8 bases outside the gene matches. This CDR3 has 15 amino acids. The germline CDR1 and CDR2 sequences are SGHTA and FQGNSA. Here the CDR3 reads CASSPWTGGGDTQYF. The CDR3 DNA sequence: TGTGCCAGCAGCCCCTGGACAGGGGGTGGGGATACGCAGTATTTT.

This chain uses TRBV27 with TRBJ2-7, with TRBD1 identical over 11 bases. The CDR3 has 15 amino acids. The germline gives CDR1 MNHEY, CDR2 SMNVEV (reference sequence). V lost 5 bases and J lost 3; bases outside the gene matches: 6. The CDR3 spells CASSPRGTGGYEQYF. CDR3 nucleotide sequence: TGTGCCAGCAGTCCGAGAGGGACAGGGGGCTACGAGCAGTACTTC.

V and J are TRBV29-1 and TRBJ1-5, with a tentative D call TRBD1 (6 bases). Looked up from germline, CDR1 is SQVTM and CDR2 is ANQGSEA. With 4 bases removed from V and 6 bases from J, the gap between germline ends came to 13 bases. CDR3 size: 13 residues. In DNA, the CDR3 is TGCAGCGTTGTATGGGGGCCCGGTCAGCCCCAGCATTTT. Amino acid sequence: CSVVWGPGQPQHF.

The genes are TRBV5-5 and TRBJ2-6; 10 bases agree with TRBD2. The ends lost 0 bases at V and 3 bases at J; junction bases unmatched: 3. Germline loops: CDR1 SGHKS, CDR2 YYEKEE (reference sequence). This CDR3 comprises 17 residues. CDR3 DNA: TGTGCCAGCAGCTTGGAGCGGGGGGGCCATGGGGCCAACGTCCTGACTTTC. Translating it yields CASSLERGGHGANVLTF.

This chain connects TRBV6-2 or TRBV6-3 to TRBJ2-7; perhaps TRBD1 as D (6 bases). Trimming took 2 bases from V and 0 from J, leaving 11 bases between them. This CDR3 comprises 15 residues. The germline gives CDR1 MNHEY, CDR2 SVGEGT. The CDR3 loop reads CASSYLGASSYEQYF. CDR3 coding DNA: TGTGCCAGCAGTTACCTGGGGGCCAGCTCCTACGAGCAGTACTTC.

J is TRBJ1-2 and V is TRBV6-2 or TRBV6-3, with 7 bases aligning to TRBD1. The CDR3 is 16 amino acids. The V segment lost 2 bases and the J segment 1 base; nucleotides outside the gene matches: 7. The germline V gene encodes CDR1 MNHEY and CDR2 SVGEGT. CDR3 loop: CASSYLSPGGNYGYTF. CDR3 in DNA: TGTGCCAGCAGTTACCTGTCCCCAGGGGGTAACTATGGCTACACCTTC.

The chain carries TRBV7-9 and TRBJ1-2; no reliable D call. Germline lookup yields CDR1 SEHNR and CDR2 FQNEAQ (reference sequence). V was clipped by 5 bases and J by 2 bases, with 15 bases between them. The CDR3 spans 15 residues. CDR3 sequence (DNA): TGTGCCAGCAGCCGGCCGTCGGGCGGGAACTATGGCTACACCTTC. Encoded protein: CASSRPSGGNYGYTF.

This clone showed up just a few times. The chain couples TRBV6-5 to TRBJ1-3, with TRBD1 matching 7 bases. V shed 4 bases, J shed 0 bases, and the junction held 0 bases outside the gene matches. The germline CDR1 and CDR2 sequences are MNHEY and SVGAGI. The CDR3 consists of 14 residues. CDR3 in amino acids: CASSWDSSGNTIYF. The CDR3 bases are TGTGCCAGCAGTTGGGACAGCTCTGGAAACACCATATATTTT.

The rearrangement joins TRBV4-1 to TRBJ1-2, with a tentative D call TRBD1 (6 bases). The V gene's germline CDR1 is MGHRA and CDR2 YSYEKL. This CDR3 spans 16 amino acids. V was trimmed by 3 bases and J by 3 bases, leaving 17 bases between them. In DNA form, the CDR3 reads TGCGCCAGCAGCCAGGCCCGGACAGTTCCTCACTATGGCTACACCTTC. Translation gives CASSQARTVPHYGYTF.

This chain uses TRBV7-9 with TRBJ1-6; a possible D gene is TRBD1 (6 bases). CDR3 size: 16 residues. Trimming left V 5 bases short and J 7 bases short, with 18 bases between. The germline CDR1 and CDR2 sequences are SEHNR and FQNEAQ (reference sequence). The CDR3, as DNA: TGTGCCAGCAGCCAGCTGGGGGCGAGATGGAATTCACCCCTCCACTTT. Translated, it gives CASSQLGARWNSPLHF.

CDR3 nucleotides: TGTGCCAGTAGTATTAGGGGAAACACTGAAGCTTTCTTT. This translates into CASSIRGNTEAFF. The chain uses TRBV19 and TRBJ1-1; D perhaps matches TRBD1 (5 bases). Deletions cut 3 bases from V and 2 bases from J, with 7 bases between. The CDR3 is 13 residues long. Germline lookup yields CDR1 LNHDA and CDR2 SQIVND (reference sequence).

The chain couples TRBV15 to TRBJ2-7; the D gene is possibly TRBD2 (5 bases). CDR3 length equals 11 residues. V lost 5 bases to trimming and J lost 5 bases, with 7 bases between them. The germline V gene has CDR1 LNHNV and CDR2 YYDKDF (reference sequence). As DNA, the CDR3 is TGTGCCACCAGCTCGGGGAACGAGCAGTACTTC. It yields the protein CATSSGNEQYF.

As concerns this clone: The same CDR3 is also encoded by other DNA sequences in this sample. The chain is built from TRBV6-5 and TRBJ1-2; 7 bases map to TRBD1. The V gene end was trimmed by 0 bases and the J gene end by 2 bases; junction bases not matched to a gene: 3. This CDR3 contains 15 residues. From germline, CDR1 is MNHEY and CDR2 SVGAGI. CDR3 protein: CASSYSGTANYGYTF. CDR3 bases: TGTGCCAGCAGTTACTCCGGGACAGCGAACTATGGCTACACCTTC.

The chain joins TRBV5-6 to TRBJ1-5; D may be TRBD1 (6 bases). V was clipped by 0 bases and J by 3 bases, with 13 bases between them. The CDR3 extends over 16 amino acids. Looked up from germline, CDR1 is SGHDT and CDR2 is YYEEEE. CDR3 sequence: CASSLAGRGVNQPQHF. The CDR3 DNA is TGTGCCAGCAGCTTGGCGGGCAGGGGAGTCAATCAGCCCCAGCATTTT.

This sequence joins TRBV18 and TRBJ1-2; D is ambiguous. CDR3 size: 14 residues. Germline assignment: CDR1 KGHSH and CDR2 LQKENI. V was cut by 3 bases and J by 2 bases, with 10 bases left in between. The CDR3 region is CASSPQTENYGYTF. The CDR3 DNA reads as TGTGCCAGCTCACCGCAGACGGAGAACTATGGCTACACCTTC.

The V gene is TRBV29-1, the J gene TRBJ2-7; 7 bases match TRBD1. The CDR3 totals 12 residues. Germline V gene lookup returns CDR1 SQVTM and CDR2 ANQGSEA. The ends lost 8 bases at V and 0 bases at J; junction bases unmatched: 4. CDR3 in amino acids: CSFGTASYEQYF. In DNA form, the CDR3 reads TGCAGCTTTGGGACAGCCTCCTACGAGCAGTACTTC.

The CDR3 nucleotides are TGTGCCAGTAGTATAAACGACAGGGGGTTCTATGGCTACACCTTC. This codes for CASSINDRGFYGYTF. V gene TRBV19 combines with J gene TRBJ1-2, with TRBD1 identical over 9 bases. The CDR3 extends over 15 amino acids. Germline values: CDR1 LNHDA, CDR2 SQIVND (reference sequence). The junction had 5 bases not matched to a gene; V was cut back by 2 bases and J by 4 bases.

The rearrangement links TRBV7-3 to TRBJ2-1; tentatively, D is TRBD2 (5 bases). From germline, CDR1 is SGHTA and CDR2 FQGTGA. The CDR3 covers 14 residues. The V end was cut by 5 bases, the J end by 5 bases, with 13 bases between. DNA for the CDR3: TGTGCCAGCAGCGCCTCCAGCGGAAACAATGAGCAGTTCTTC. Its translation: CASSASSGNNEQFF.